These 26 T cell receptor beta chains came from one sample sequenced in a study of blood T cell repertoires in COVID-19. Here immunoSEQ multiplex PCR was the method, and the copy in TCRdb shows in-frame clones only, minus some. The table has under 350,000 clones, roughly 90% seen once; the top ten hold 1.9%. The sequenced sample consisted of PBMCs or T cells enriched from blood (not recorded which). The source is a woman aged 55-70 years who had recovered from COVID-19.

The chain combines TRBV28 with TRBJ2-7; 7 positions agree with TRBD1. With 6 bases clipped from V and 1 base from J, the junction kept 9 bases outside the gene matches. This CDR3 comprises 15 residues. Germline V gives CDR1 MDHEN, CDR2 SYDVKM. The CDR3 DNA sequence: TGTGCCAGCAGATCCGGGACAGCCGTATCCTACGAGCAGTACTTC. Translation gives CASRSGTAVSYEQYF.

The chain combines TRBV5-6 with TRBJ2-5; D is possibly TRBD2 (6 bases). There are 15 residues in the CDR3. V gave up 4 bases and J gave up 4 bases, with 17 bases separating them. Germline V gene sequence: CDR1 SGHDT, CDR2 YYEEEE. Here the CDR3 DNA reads TGTGCCAGCAGCGGCACCCTCGGGGGAGGAGAGACCCAGTACTTC. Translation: CASSGTLGGGETQYF.

CDR3 in DNA: TGTGCCAGCAGCCCCAGACAGGGAGAGACCCAGTACTTC. Encoded protein: CASSPRQGETQYF. V is TRBV11-3 and J is TRBJ2-5; 7 nucleotides agree with TRBD1. Germline V gives CDR1 SGHNT, CDR2 YENEEA. This CDR3 is built from 13 residues. With V trimmed by 5 bases and J by 4 bases, 4 bases remained unmatched.

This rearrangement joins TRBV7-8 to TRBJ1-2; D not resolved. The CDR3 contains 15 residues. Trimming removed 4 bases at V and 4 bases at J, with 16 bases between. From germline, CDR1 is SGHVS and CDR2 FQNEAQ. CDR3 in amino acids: CASSSGPQSPYGYTF. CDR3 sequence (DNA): TGTGCCAGCAGCTCGGGTCCCCAGTCCCCCTATGGCTACACCTTC.

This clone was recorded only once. The CDR3 protein is CASSDRGSRSYEQYF. The CDR3 nucleotides are TGTGCCAGCAGCGACAGGGGAAGTCGATCCTACGAGCAGTACTTC. The chain joins TRBV6-6 to TRBJ2-7, with 8 bases aligning to TRBD1. Per the germline V gene, CDR1 is MNHNY and CDR2 is SVGAGI (reference sequence). V lost 6 bases, J lost 1 base, and 8 bases stayed unmatched. The CDR3 totals 15 residues.

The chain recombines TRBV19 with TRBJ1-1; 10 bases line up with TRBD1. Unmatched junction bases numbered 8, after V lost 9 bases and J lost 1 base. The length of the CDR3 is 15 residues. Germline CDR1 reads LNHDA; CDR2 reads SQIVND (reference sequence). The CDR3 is CASLDRDRGNTEAFF. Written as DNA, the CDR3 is TGTGCCAGCCTTGACCGGGACAGGGGGAACACTGAAGCTTTCTTT.

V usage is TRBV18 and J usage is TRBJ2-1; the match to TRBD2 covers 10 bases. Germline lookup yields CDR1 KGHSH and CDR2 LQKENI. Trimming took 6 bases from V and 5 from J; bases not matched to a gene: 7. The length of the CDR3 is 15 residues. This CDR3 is CASSYSGGADNEQFF. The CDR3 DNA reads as TGTGCCAGCTCTTACAGCGGGGGGGCCGACAATGAGCAGTTCTTC.

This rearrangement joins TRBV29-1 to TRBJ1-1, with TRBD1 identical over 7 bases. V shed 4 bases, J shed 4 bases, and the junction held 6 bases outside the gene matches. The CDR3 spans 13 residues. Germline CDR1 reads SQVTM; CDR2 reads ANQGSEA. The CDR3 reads CSVVGQLGTEAFF. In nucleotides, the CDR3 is TGCAGCGTTGTGGGACAGTTGGGCACTGAAGCTTTCTTT.

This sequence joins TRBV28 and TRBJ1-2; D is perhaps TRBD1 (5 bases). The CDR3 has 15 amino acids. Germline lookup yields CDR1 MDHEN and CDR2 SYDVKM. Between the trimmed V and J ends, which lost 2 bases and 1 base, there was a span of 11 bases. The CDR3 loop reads CASSLETGLNYGYTF. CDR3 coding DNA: TGTGCCAGCAGTTTAGAAACGGGACTTAACTATGGCTACACCTTC.

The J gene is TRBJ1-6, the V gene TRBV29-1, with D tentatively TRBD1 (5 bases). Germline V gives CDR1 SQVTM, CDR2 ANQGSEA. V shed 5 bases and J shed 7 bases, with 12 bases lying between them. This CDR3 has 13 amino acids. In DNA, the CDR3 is TGCAGCGTTCGGCAGGGTCGAAATTCACCCCTCCACTTT. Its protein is CSVRQGRNSPLHF. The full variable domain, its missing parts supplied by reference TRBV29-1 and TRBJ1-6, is SAVISQKPSRDICQRGTSLTIQCQVDSQVTMMFWYRQQPGQSLTLIATANQGSEATYESGFVIDKFPISRPNLTFSTLTVSNMSPEDSSIYLCSVRQGRNSPLHFGNGTRLTVT.

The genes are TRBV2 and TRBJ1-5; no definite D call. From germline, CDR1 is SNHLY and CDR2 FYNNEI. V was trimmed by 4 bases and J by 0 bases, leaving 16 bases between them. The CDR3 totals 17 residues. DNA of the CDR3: TGTGCCAGCAGTGGGGCCCCCTTGGGCAGTAGCAATCAGCCCCAGCATTTT. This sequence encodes CASSGAPLGSSNQPQHF.

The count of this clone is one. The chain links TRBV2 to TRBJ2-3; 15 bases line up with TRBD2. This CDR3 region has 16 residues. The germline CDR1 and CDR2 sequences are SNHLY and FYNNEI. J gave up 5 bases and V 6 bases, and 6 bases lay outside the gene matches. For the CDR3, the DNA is TGTGCCAGCAGAGCCTCGGGACTAGCGGGGGGAGATACGCAGTATTTT. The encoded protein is CASRASGLAGGDTQYF.

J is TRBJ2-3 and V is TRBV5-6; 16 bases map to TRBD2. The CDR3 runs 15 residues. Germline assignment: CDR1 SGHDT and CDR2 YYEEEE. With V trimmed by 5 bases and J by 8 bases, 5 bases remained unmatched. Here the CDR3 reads CASRGLAGGPVTQYF. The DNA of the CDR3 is TGTGCCAGCAGGGGACTAGCGGGAGGGCCGGTTACGCAGTATTTT.

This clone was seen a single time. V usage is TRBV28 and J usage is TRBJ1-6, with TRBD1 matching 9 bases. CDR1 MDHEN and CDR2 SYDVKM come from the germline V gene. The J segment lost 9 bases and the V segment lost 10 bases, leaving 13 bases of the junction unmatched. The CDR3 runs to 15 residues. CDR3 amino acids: CATVGPGQGASPLHF. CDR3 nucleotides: TGTGCCACCGTTGGGCCGGGACAGGGCGCTTCACCCCTCCACTTT.

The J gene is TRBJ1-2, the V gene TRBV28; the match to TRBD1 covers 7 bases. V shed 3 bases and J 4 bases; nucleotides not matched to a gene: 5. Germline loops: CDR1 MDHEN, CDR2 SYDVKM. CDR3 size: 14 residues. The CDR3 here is CASSLTGNSYGYTF. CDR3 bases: TGTGCCAGCAGTTTGACAGGGAATTCCTATGGCTACACCTTC.

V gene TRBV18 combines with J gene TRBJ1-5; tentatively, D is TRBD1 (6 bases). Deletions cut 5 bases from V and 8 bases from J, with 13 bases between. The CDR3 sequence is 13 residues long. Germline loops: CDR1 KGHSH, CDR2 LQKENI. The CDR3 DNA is TGTGCCAGCTCATCAGGGGATTTGGAGCCCCAGCATTTT. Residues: CASSSGDLEPQHF.

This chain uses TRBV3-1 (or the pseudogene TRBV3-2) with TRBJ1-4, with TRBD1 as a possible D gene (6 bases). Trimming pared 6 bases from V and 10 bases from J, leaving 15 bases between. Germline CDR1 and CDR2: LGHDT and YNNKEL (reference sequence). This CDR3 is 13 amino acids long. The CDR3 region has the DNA TGTGCCAGCAGTACCTCTTTAGGGGGAAAACTGTTTTTT. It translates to CASSTSLGGKLFF.

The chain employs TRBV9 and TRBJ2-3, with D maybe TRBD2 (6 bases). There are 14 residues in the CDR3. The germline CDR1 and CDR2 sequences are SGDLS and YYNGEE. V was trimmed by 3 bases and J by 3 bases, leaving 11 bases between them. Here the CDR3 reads CASSAGLLTDTQYF. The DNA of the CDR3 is TGTGCCAGCAGCGCGGGACTTCTAACAGATACGCAGTATTTT.

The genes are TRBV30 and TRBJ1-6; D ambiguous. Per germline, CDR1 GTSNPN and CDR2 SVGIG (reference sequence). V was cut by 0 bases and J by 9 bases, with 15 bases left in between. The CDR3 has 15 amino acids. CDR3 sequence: CAWSVYSTKGSPLHF. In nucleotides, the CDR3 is TGTGCCTGGAGTGTATATTCAACTAAAGGTTCACCCCTCCACTTT.

CDR3 sequence reads: CASSYSADTQYF. The CDR3 DNA follows: TGTGCCAGCAGTTATAGCGCAGATACGCAGTATTTT. The rearrangement links TRBV2 to TRBJ2-3, with D possibly matching TRBD2 (5 bases). This CDR3 has 12 residues. Germline V CDR1 and CDR2: SNHLY, FYNNEI. V was clipped by 5 bases and J by 4 bases, with 7 bases between them.

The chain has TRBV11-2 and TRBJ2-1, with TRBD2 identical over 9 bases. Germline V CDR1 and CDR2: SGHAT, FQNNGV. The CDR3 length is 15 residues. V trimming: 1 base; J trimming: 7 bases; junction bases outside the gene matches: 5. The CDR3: CASSLVAGGINEQFF. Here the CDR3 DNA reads TGTGCCAGCAGCTTAGTTGCGGGGGGGATAAATGAGCAGTTCTTC.

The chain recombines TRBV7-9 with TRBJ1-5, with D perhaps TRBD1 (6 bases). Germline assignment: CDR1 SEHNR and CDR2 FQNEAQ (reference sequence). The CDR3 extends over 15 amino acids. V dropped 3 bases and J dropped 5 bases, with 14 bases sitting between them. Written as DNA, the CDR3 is TGTGCCAGCAGCTTGGCACAGGGAGGGGATCAGCCCCAGCATTTT. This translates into CASSLAQGGDQPQHF.

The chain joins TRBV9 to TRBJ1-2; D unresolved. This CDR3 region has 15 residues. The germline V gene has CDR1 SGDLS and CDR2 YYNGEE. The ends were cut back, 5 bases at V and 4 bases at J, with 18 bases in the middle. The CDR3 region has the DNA TGTGCCAGCAGTACTCAGTCTAAGGGAGTCTATGGCTACACCTTC. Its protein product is CASSTQSKGVYGYTF.

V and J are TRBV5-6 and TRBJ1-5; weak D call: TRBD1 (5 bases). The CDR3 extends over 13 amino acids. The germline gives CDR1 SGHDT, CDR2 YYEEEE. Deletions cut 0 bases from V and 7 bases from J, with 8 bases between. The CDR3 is CASSLGGRQPQHF. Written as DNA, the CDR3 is TGTGCCAGCAGCTTGGGGGGGAGGCAGCCCCAGCATTTT.

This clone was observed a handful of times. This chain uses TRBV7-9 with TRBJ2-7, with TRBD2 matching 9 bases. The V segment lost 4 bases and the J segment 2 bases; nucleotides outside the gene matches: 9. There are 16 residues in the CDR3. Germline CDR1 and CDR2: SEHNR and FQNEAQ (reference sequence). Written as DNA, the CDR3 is TGTGCCAGCAGCTCAGATCAGCGGGGGGCCACCTACGAGCAGTACTTC. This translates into CASSSDQRGATYEQYF.

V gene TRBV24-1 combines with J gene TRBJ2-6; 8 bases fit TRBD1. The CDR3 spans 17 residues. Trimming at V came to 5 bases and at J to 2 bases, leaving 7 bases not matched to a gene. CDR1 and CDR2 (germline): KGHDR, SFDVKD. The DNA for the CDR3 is TGTGCCACCAGTGTCGCAGGGGGCGCCCCTGGGGCCAACGTCCTGACTTTC. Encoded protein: CATSVAGGAPGANVLTF.